This T cell receptor (beta chain) was profiled in a study of response to subunit inactivated influenza vaccine (dated by TCRdb to the late 2010s). Some background on the complete study: To follow how T cells responded to a trivalent subunit inactivated influenza vaccine, the researchers relied on deep quantitative profiling of the T cell receptor repertoire.

Library preparation was by RT-PCR. Sequencing relied on an Illumina HiSeq 2500. TCRdb ran its own pipeline on the public reads, namely fastp trimming at Q25 and MiXCR clone calling, and kept in-frame beta chains. Identical CDR3 protein sequences are pooled into one entry, listed with their most common genes and DNA. In this sample the table shows 500,000 or so distinct CDR3 sequences, roughly 9.7% of which occur a single time. 9.5% to 15% of the sample comes from the top ten. The sample holds a few counts of this clonotype. Its cognate antigen has yet to be identified. The record has no base qualities; no much larger clone is one base away. Points the paper makes about the study in general: According to the authors, only a limited number of new T cells may be recruited by each seasonal influenza vaccination.

Ends trimmed: V by 4 bases, J by 4 bases; bases unmatched to a gene: 8. Including the terminal cysteine and phenylalanine, the CDR3 comprises 15 residues. Solely the CDR3 DNA is kept, with 45 bases framed from the first base. Per the germline V gene (reference sequence), LNHNV is the CDR1 and YYDKDF is the CDR2. The label giving this sample's time point can be read as: approximately 40 days after influenza vaccine administration. The V gene is TRBV15 and the J gene is TRBJ2-3, and 7 junctional nucleotides match TRBD1. This material consisted of PBMCs from blood, taken about 40 days after vaccination. The receptor comes from a man in his fifties who received an inactivated influenza vaccine. Donor details come from another sample of the same person, matched by shared clones. This receptor carries the CDR3 CATSTGQDRADTQYF. The DNA reads TGTGCCACCAGCACTGGACAGGATCGCGCAGATACGCAGTATTTT.